A selection of T cell receptor beta chains follows, all from one sample in a study of cytomegalovirus exposure and HLA in healthy donors. TCRdb's table, derived via immunoSEQ multiplex PCR, lists solely in-frame clones and lacks some. Of about 86,000 clones listed, 70% to 75% were seen once; the top ten hold 6.2%. Sequencing input: PBMCs. Every receptor here comes from a woman between 45 and 65 years old in good health and CMV-seropositive. CDR3s include the opening cysteine and the closing phenylalanine or tryptophan. D genes are given only for firm matches. The listing skips clone size in some rows; elsewhere it reads once, few, many or a size class.

d_gene: TRBD1
v_gene: TRBV30
abundance: NA
j_gene: TRBJ2-7
CDR3aa: CAWSVKTGGRGDEQYF
CDR3nt: TGTGCCTGGAGTGTTAAGACAGGGGGGCGAGGCGACGAGCAGTACTTC

d_gene: NA
v_gene: TRBV9
abundance: few
j_gene: TRBJ2-6
CDR3aa: CASSVRIGEGANVLTF
CDR3nt: TGTGCCAGCAGCGTAAGGATTGGGGAGGGGGCCAACGTCCTGACTTTC

d_gene: TRBD2
v_gene: TRBV29-1
abundance: NA
j_gene: TRBJ2-1
CDR3aa: CSGTSGEVYNEQFF
CDR3nt: TGCAGCGGGACTAGCGGGGAGGTCTACAATGAGCAGTTCTTC

d_gene: NA
v_gene: TRBV28
abundance: NA
j_gene: TRBJ2-6
CDR3aa: CASSEYRTSSGANVLTF
CDR3nt: TGTGCCAGCAGTGAGTACAGGACAAGCTCTGGGGCCAACGTCCTGACTTTC

d_gene: TRBD1
v_gene: TRBV9
abundance: NA
j_gene: TRBJ2-1
CDR3aa: CASSDPGQGASDEQFF
CDR3nt: TGTGCCAGCAGCGACCCGGGACAGGGGGCTTCGGATGAGCAGTTCTTC

d_gene: NA
v_gene: TRBV2
abundance: NA
j_gene: TRBJ1-1
CDR3aa: CASTILRGLGTGNTEAFF
CDR3nt: TGTGCCAGCACAATTCTGCGGGGACTAGGGACGGGGAACACTGAAGCTTTCTTT

d_gene: NA
v_gene: TRBV5-4
abundance: few
j_gene: TRBJ1-1
CDR3aa: CASRPQWNTEAFF
CDR3nt: TGTGCCAGCAGGCCTCAGTGGAACACTGAAGCTTTCTTT

d_gene: NA
v_gene: TRBV14
abundance: NA
j_gene: TRBJ2-1
CDR3aa: CASSKTVSDEQFF
CDR3nt: TGTGCCAGCAGCAAAACAGTTAGCGATGAGCAGTTCTTC

d_gene: NA
v_gene: TRBV28
abundance: NA
j_gene: TRBJ2-5
CDR3aa: CASSLLGRETQYF
CDR3nt: TGTGCCAGCAGTTTATTAGGGAGAGAGACCCAGTACTTC

d_gene: NA
v_gene: TRBV7-2
abundance: NA
j_gene: TRBJ2-7
CDR3aa: CASTRGYEQYF
CDR3nt: TGTGCCAGCACCCGAGGTTACGAGCAGTACTTC

d_gene: TRBD1
v_gene: TRBV7-3
abundance: NA
j_gene: TRBJ2-3
CDR3aa: CASSLRQGHTDTQYF
CDR3nt: TGTGCCAGCAGCCTACGACAGGGACACACAGATACGCAGTATTTT

d_gene: NA
v_gene: TRBV5-1
abundance: once
j_gene: TRBJ1-2
CDR3aa: CASSARTADGYTF
CDR3nt: TGCGCCAGCAGCGCCAGGACAGCGGATGGCTACACCTTC

d_gene: TRBD1
v_gene: TRBV18
abundance: NA
j_gene: TRBJ1-2
CDR3aa: CASSRTVMGQGSYGYTF
CDR3nt: TGTGCCAGCTCACGGACGGTGATGGGACAGGGATCGTATGGCTACACCTTC

d_gene: NA
v_gene: TRBV30
abundance: NA
j_gene: TRBJ1-2
CDR3aa: CAWRRSSRDGYTF
CDR3nt: TGTGCCTGGAGACGGTCTTCCCGGGATGGCTACACCTTC

d_gene: NA
v_gene: TRBV4-1
abundance: few
j_gene: TRBJ1-2
CDR3aa: CASSQETRVGYTF
CDR3nt: TGCGCCAGCAGCCAAGAAACGCGGGTGGGCTACACCTTC

d_gene: TRBD2
v_gene: TRBV10-3
abundance: NA
j_gene: TRBJ2-7
CDR3aa: CAIRTSSGSSEQYF
CDR3nt: TGTGCCATCAGAACCTCTAGCGGGAGTAGCGAGCAGTACTTC

d_gene: TRBD2
v_gene: TRBV30
abundance: NA
j_gene: TRBJ2-7
CDR3aa: CAWDLAGAGQYF
CDR3nt: TGTGCCTGGGATCTAGCGGGAGCAGGGCAGTACTTC

d_gene: NA
v_gene: TRBV27
abundance: NA
j_gene: TRBJ1-4
CDR3aa: CASSSAGAGGEKLFF
CDR3nt: TGTGCCAGCAGTTCCGCGGGGGCTGGGGGTGAAAAACTGTTTTTT

d_gene: NA
v_gene: TRBV7-9
abundance: once
j_gene: TRBJ1-1
CDR3aa: CASSSSGNTEAFF
CDR3nt: TGTGCCAGCAGCTCCTCAGGGAACACTGAAGCTTTCTTT

d_gene: TRBD2
v_gene: TRBV10-3
abundance: once
j_gene: TRBJ2-3
CDR3aa: CAIKETSGLTDTQYF
CDR3nt: TGTGCCATCAAGGAGACTAGCGGGCTCACAGATACGCAGTATTTT

d_gene: NA
v_gene: TRBV6-4
abundance: NA
j_gene: TRBJ2-3
CDR3aa: CASSTTGTDTQYF
CDR3nt: TGTGCCAGCAGTACTACGGGCACAGATACGCAGTATTTT

d_gene: NA
v_gene: TRBV28
abundance: few
j_gene: TRBJ1-2
CDR3aa: CATSEGGSHYGYTF
CDR3nt: TGTGCCACCTCGGAGGGAGGGAGTCACTATGGCTACACCTTC

d_gene: TRBD1
v_gene: TRBV18
abundance: NA
j_gene: TRBJ1-2
CDR3aa: CASSIDRDHYGYTF
CDR3nt: TGTGCCAGCTCCATAGACAGGGATCACTATGGCTACACCTTC

d_gene: NA
v_gene: TRBV28
abundance: NA
j_gene: TRBJ1-4
CDR3aa: CASSGAGFQTEKLFF
CDR3nt: TGTGCCAGCAGTGGGGCGGGATTTCAAACCGAAAAACTGTTTTTT

d_gene: NA
v_gene: TRBV6-5
abundance: NA
j_gene: TRBJ1-2
CDR3aa: CASSYRTEKDGYTF
CDR3nt: TGTGCCAGCAGTTACCGGACAGAGAAAGATGGCTACACCTTC

d_gene: TRBD1
v_gene: TRBV5-5
abundance: NA
j_gene: TRBJ1-1
CDR3aa: CASTLLDRQTEAFF
CDR3nt: TGTGCCAGCACTTTGCTGGACAGGCAAACTGAAGCTTTCTTT

d_gene: TRBD2
v_gene: TRBV5-4
abundance: NA
j_gene: TRBJ2-7
CDR3aa: CASSPETSGPYEQYF
CDR3nt: TGTGCCAGCAGCCCGGAGACTAGCGGGCCCTACGAGCAGTACTTC

d_gene: TRBD2
v_gene: TRBV27
abundance: few
j_gene: TRBJ2-1
CDR3aa: CASSPGAGGGNEQFF
CDR3nt: TGTGCCAGCAGTCCCGGGGCGGGAGGGGGAAATGAGCAGTTCTTC

d_gene: TRBD1
v_gene: TRBV7-9
abundance: NA
j_gene: TRBJ2-7
CDR3aa: CASSLASGRQGRNYEQYF
CDR3nt: TGTGCCAGCAGCTTAGCCTCAGGGAGACAGGGGAGGAACTACGAGCAGTACTTC

d_gene: NA
v_gene: TRBV6-5
abundance: NA
j_gene: TRBJ1-5
CDR3aa: CASSRGFRNQPQHF
CDR3nt: TGTGCCAGCAGCAGGGGTTTTCGCAATCAGCCCCAGCATTTT

d_gene: TRBD2
v_gene: TRBV6-6
abundance: NA
j_gene: TRBJ2-1
CDR3aa: CASSPRLAGDYKPFF
CDR3nt: TGTGCCAGCAGTCCCAGACTAGCGGGAGATTATAAACCGTTCTTC

d_gene: NA
v_gene: TRBV10-2
abundance: few
j_gene: TRBJ2-1
CDR3aa: CASSESRNEQFF
CDR3nt: TGCGCCAGCAGTGAGTCTCGGAATGAGCAGTTCTTC

d_gene: TRBD1
v_gene: TRBV29-1
abundance: NA
j_gene: TRBJ2-5
CDR3aa: CSVNGQGASETQYF
CDR3nt: TGCAGCGTTAACGGACAGGGGGCCTCGGAGACCCAGTACTTC

d_gene: NA
v_gene: TRBV10-3
abundance: NA
j_gene: TRBJ2-3
CDR3aa: CAISEPVSFAQYF
CDR3nt: TGTGCCATCAGTGAGCCGGTATCGTTTGCGCAGTATTTT

d_gene: TRBD1
v_gene: TRBV2
abundance: NA
j_gene: TRBJ1-1
CDR3aa: CASKWTGGLTEAFF
CDR3nt: TGTGCCAGCAAGTGGACAGGGGGCTTGACTGAAGCTTTCTTT

d_gene: NA
v_gene: TRBV28
abundance: NA
j_gene: TRBJ2-3
CDR3aa: CASSRDTQYF
CDR3nt: TGTGCCAGCAGCCGGGATACGCAGTATTTT

d_gene: TRBD1
v_gene: TRBV7-9
abundance: NA
j_gene: TRBJ2-5
CDR3aa: CASSWTGGRETQYF
CDR3nt: TGTGCCAGCAGCTGGACAGGGGGCCGGGAGACCCAGTACTTC

d_gene: NA
v_gene: TRBV25-1
abundance: once
j_gene: TRBJ1-5
CDR3aa: CATSGISNQPQHF
CDR3nt: TGTGCCACCTCAGGGATTAGCAATCAGCCCCAGCATTTT

d_gene: NA
v_gene: TRBV10-3
abundance: NA
j_gene: TRBJ1-1
CDR3aa: CAISGTMMTEAFF
CDR3nt: TGTGCCATCAGTGGTACAATGATGACTGAAGCTTTCTTT

d_gene: NA
v_gene: TRBV30
abundance: NA
j_gene: TRBJ2-1
CDR3aa: CAWSVRKRSGSPNEQFF
CDR3nt: TGTGCCTGGAGTGTACGAAAAAGGTCCGGGAGCCCTAATGAGCAGTTCTTC

d_gene: TRBD1
v_gene: TRBV6-5
abundance: NA
j_gene: TRBJ1-1
CDR3aa: CASSLSGTGNTEAFF
CDR3nt: TGTGCCAGCAGTTTATCCGGGACAGGGAATACTGAAGCTTTCTTT